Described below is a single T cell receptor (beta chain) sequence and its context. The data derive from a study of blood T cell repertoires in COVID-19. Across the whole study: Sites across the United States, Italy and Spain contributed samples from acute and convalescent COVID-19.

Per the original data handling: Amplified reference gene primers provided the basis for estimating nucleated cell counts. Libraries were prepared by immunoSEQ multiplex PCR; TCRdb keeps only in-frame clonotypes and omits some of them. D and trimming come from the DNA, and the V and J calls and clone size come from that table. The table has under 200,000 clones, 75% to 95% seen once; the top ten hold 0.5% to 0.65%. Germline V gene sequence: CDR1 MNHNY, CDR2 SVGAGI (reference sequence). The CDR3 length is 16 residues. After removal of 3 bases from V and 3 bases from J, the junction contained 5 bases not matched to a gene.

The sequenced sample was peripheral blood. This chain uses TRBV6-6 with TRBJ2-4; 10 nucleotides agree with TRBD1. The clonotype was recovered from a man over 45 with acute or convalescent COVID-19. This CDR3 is CASSYSGQGYKNIQYF. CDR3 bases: TGTGCCAGCAGTTATTCGGGACAGGGGTACAAAAACATTCAGTACTTC.